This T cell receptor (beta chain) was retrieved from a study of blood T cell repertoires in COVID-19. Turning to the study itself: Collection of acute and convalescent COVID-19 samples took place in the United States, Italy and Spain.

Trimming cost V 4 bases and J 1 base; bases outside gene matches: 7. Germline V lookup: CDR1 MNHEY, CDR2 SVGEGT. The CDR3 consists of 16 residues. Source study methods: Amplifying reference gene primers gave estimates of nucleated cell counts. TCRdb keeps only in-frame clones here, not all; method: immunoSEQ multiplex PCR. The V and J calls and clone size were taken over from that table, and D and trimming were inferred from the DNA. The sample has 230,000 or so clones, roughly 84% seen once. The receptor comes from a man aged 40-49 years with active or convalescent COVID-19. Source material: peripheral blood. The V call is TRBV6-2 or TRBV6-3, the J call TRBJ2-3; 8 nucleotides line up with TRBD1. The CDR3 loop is CASSLNRGWGTDTQYF. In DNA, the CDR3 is TGTGCCAGCAGTTTGAACAGGGGGTGGGGCACAGATACGCAGTATTTT.